These T cell receptor beta chains were read from a single sample in a study of siplizumab effects on memory and regulatory T cells. Repertoires were generated with immunoSEQ multiplex PCR, while TCRdb's copy carries only in-frame clones and drops some. This table has 95,000 to 100,000 clones, 80% to 95% appearing once. The sample was non-Treg CD4+ T cells sorted from blood. The receptors stem from a human donor in good health. The CDR3 runs from the conserved cysteine through the conserved F or W. Each record gives: V gene, D gene, J gene, CDR3 DNA, CDR3 protein. The D gene is left open where the match is weak.

v_call: TRBV5-8
d_call: NA
j_call: TRBJ1-5
cdr3_nt: TGTGCCAGCCATCAGGAGCTAGGTCAGCCCCAGCATTTT
cdr3_aa: CASHQELGQPQHF

v_call: TRBV10-1
d_call: NA
j_call: TRBJ2-3
cdr3_nt: TGCGCCAGCAGTGAGCGATACACAGATACGCAGTATTTT
cdr3_aa: CASSERYTDTQYF

v_call: TRBV18
d_call: NA
j_call: TRBJ1-5
cdr3_nt: TGTGCCAGCTCAGCGACAGGTAATAGCAATCAGCCCCAGCATTTT
cdr3_aa: CASSATGNSNQPQHF

v_call: TRBV28
d_call: NA
j_call: TRBJ2-7
cdr3_nt: TGTGCCAGCTACGACAGTGGGGCAAACGAGCAGTACTTC
cdr3_aa: CASYDSGANEQYF

v_call: TRBV18
d_call: TRBD1
j_call: TRBJ1-5
cdr3_nt: TGTGCCAGCTCACCCGGGACAGGGTCTCAGCCCCAGCATTTT
cdr3_aa: CASSPGTGSQPQHF

v_call: TRBV7-7
d_call: NA
j_call: TRBJ2-5
cdr3_nt: TGTGCTAGCAGCTTATCGACCTCAAGATGGGAGACCCAGTACTTC
cdr3_aa: CASSLSTSRWETQYF

v_call: TRBV11-3
d_call: NA
j_call: TRBJ2-3
cdr3_nt: TGTGCCAGCAGCTTAGGGGGCAGGGTCACAGATACGCAGTATTTT
cdr3_aa: CASSLGGRVTDTQYF

v_call: TRBV5-1
d_call: NA
j_call: TRBJ1-2
cdr3_nt: TGCGCCAGCAGCTTGGACAAGCCAAACTATGGCTACACCTTC
cdr3_aa: CASSLDKPNYGYTF

v_call: TRBV5-4
d_call: NA
j_call: TRBJ2-1
cdr3_nt: TGTGCCAGCAGCTTGGAATCACAACGGGCCTACAATGAGCAGTTCTTC
cdr3_aa: CASSLESQRAYNEQFF

v_call: TRBV9
d_call: TRBD1
j_call: TRBJ2-5
cdr3_nt: TGTGCCAGCAGCACGGGACAGGGGGGCGGTCAAGAGACCCAGTACTTC
cdr3_aa: CASSTGQGGGQETQYF

v_call: TRBV7-3
d_call: TRBD2
j_call: TRBJ2-1
cdr3_nt: TGTGCCAGCAGCGTCGGGGGGGCCTCCAATGAGCAGTTCTTC
cdr3_aa: CASSVGGASNEQFF

v_call: TRBV9
d_call: NA
j_call: TRBJ2-7
cdr3_nt: TGTGCCAGCAGCGTAGATGCAGTCTCCTACGAGCAGTACTTC
cdr3_aa: CASSVDAVSYEQYF

v_call: TRBV6-5
d_call: TRBD1
j_call: TRBJ1-6
cdr3_nt: TGTGCCAGCAGCCGGACGGGACAGGATAATTCACCCCTCCACTTT
cdr3_aa: CASSRTGQDNSPLHF

v_call: TRBV5-4
d_call: TRBD1
j_call: TRBJ1-2
cdr3_nt: TGTGCCAGCAGCTTCCGGGACAGGGTTTCCGGCGGCTACACCTTC
cdr3_aa: CASSFRDRVSGGYTF

v_call: TRBV30
d_call: NA
j_call: TRBJ1-1
cdr3_nt: TGTGCCTGGAGTGCCAGGACTCGGGGCACTGAAGCTTTCTTT
cdr3_aa: CAWSARTRGTEAFF

v_call: TRBV6-6
d_call: TRBD1
j_call: TRBJ1-5
cdr3_nt: TGTGCCAGCAGTCGAGACAGGGCGGCTCAGCCCCAGCATTTT
cdr3_aa: CASSRDRAAQPQHF